A selection of T cell receptor beta chains follows, all from one sample in a study of blood T cell repertoires in COVID-19. Using immunoSEQ multiplex PCR, the repertoire was profiled, and TCRdb retains in-frame clones only, with some absent. The sample lists approximately 50,000 clones; 75% to 95% were seen once. Sequenced input: peripheral blood. The receptors were gathered from a man aged 45 to 65 with active COVID-19. Both conserved end residues are trimmed from each CDR3. A D gene is named only where the DNA matches it firmly.

v_call	j_call	d_call	cdr3_aa
TRBV7-9	TRBJ1-4	TRBD1	ASSRAVGQGREKLF
TRBV5-1	TRBJ2-3	TRBD2	ASSLGTSGGDTQY
TRBV5-1	TRBJ2-1	-	ASSLGGGVYNEQF
TRBV19	TRBJ2-6	-	ASSIGGYSGANVLT
TRBV14	TRBJ2-4	-	ASSQRETKNIQY
TRBV7-2	TRBJ1-4	-	ASSTSGAQKLF
TRBV21-1	TRBJ1-1	-	ASSKDKRGPQNTEAF
TRBV10-3	TRBJ1-1	-	AISLGGNTEAF
TRBV7-9	TRBJ2-7	-	ATSDNAYEQY
TRBV6-5	TRBJ1-1	TRBD1	ASTSPQGAGTEAF
TRBV20-1	TRBJ2-1	TRBD2	SASRDRAGGYNEQF
TRBV10-3	TRBJ2-1	TRBD2	AISVGRSGRSYNEQF
TRBV2	TRBJ2-5	-	ASSGITDQETQY
TRBV5-1	TRBJ2-7	TRBD1	ASSRGPTGAYEQY
TRBV4-1	TRBJ1-2	-	ASSQDPSGSYGYT
TRBV5-6	TRBJ1-3	-	ASSLYNQYSGNTIY
TRBV20-1	TRBJ2-3	-	SASSLTNTDTQY
TRBV5-1	TRBJ2-7	TRBD1	ASSLGQGPYEQY
TRBV10-3	TRBJ1-2	-	AISDVNYGYT
TRBV5-4	TRBJ1-1	TRBD1	ASSNRGRLITEAF
TRBV18	TRBJ2-3	TRBD1	ASSQTQGAGDTQY
TRBV9	TRBJ2-7	-	ASSALQVSEQY
TRBV2	TRBJ2-1	TRBD2	ASSDWVPGLPLHEQF
TRBV29-1	TRBJ1-2	-	SVDPQVSGGYT
TRBV11-2	TRBJ1-2	-	ASSPTGVYGYT
TRBV24-1	TRBJ1-2	-	AGWRYYGYT
TRBV3-1/TRBV3-2	TRBJ1-1	-	ASSQEDRNTEAF
TRBV30	TRBJ1-5	-	ACRFGPNQPQH
TRBV7-9	TRBJ2-7	-	ASSLGGGSYEQY